Sequencing of this T cell receptor beta chain was carried out in a study of blood T cells in healthy people across ages. Findings and limits, study-wide: Diversity of TCR beta per million T cells declined in a roughly linear way with age.

Details on this clonotype: Its antigen remains unidentified.

Germline-derived CDR1 and CDR2 are MNHEY and SVGEGT. V was clipped by 1 base and J by 1 base; unmatched bases: 11. The CDR3 covers 21 residues. Together with a sample-barcoded 5' primer, a J-beta primer mix was included in a second PCR lasting 7 to 11 cycles. Every sample gave at least 2.5 million paired-end reads containing CDR3. TCRdb processed the 5' RACE reads anew with MiXCR; each CDR3 protein has one entry. The sample shows 800,000 to 950,000 distinct CDR3 sequences, 48% of them seen only once. This chain connects TRBV6-2 or TRBV6-3 to TRBJ2-1; 15 bases are a match to TRBD2. Sequenced material: blood. This TCR came from a man aged 30 to 45 in good health. The CDR3 coding sequence is TGTGCCAGCAGTTACTATACCGGGACTAGCGGGGGGATTGGGTCCTACAATGAGCAGTTCTTC. Translation: CASSYYTGTSGGIGSYNEQFF.